These T cell receptor beta chains were read from a single sample in a study of cytomegalovirus exposure and HLA in healthy donors. TCRdb keeps only in-frame clones here, not all; method: immunoSEQ multiplex PCR. The repertoire holds over 150,000 clones, with approximately 67% as singletons. Sequencing input: PBMCs. The source is a woman aged 18-29 years in good health and CMV-seropositive. The CDR3 runs from the conserved cysteine through the conserved F or W. A D gene is named only where the DNA matches it firmly. Not every row has a clone size; where given, it reads once, few, many or a size class.

clone_size,j_call,d_call,v_call,cdr3_aa,cdr3_nt
-,TRBJ1-5,TRBD1,TRBV7-9,CASSLATGGSQPQHF,TGTGCCAGCAGCTTGGCAACAGGGGGCAGTCAGCCCCAGCATTTT
-,TRBJ2-1,TRBD2,TRBV7-9,CASWGLAVYNEQFF,TGTGCCAGCTGGGGACTAGCGGTCTACAATGAGCAGTTCTTC
-,TRBJ1-2,-,TRBV5-1,CASSPRDTRYGYTF,TGCGCCAGCAGCCCCCGGGACACTCGCTATGGCTACACCTTC
-,TRBJ1-2,TRBD1,TRBV28,CASSSGTGIYGYTF,TGTGCCAGCAGTTCCGGGACAGGGATCTATGGCTACACCTTC
-,TRBJ2-7,TRBD1,TRBV5-1,CASKRWTGETYEQYF,TGCGCCAGCAAACGATGGACAGGGGAAACCTACGAGCAGTACTTC
-,TRBJ2-2,-,TRBV2,CASREDRGELFF,TGTGCCAGCAGAGAGGATAGGGGCGAGCTGTTTTTT
few,TRBJ1-1,-,TRBV7-6,CASSVGQSNTEAFF,TGTGCCAGCAGCGTAGGACAGTCAAACACTGAAGCTTTCTTT
-,TRBJ1-2,-,TRBV20-1,CSAMTGYGYTF,TGCAGTGCTATGACAGGCTATGGCTACACCTTC
-,TRBJ1-2,-,TRBV28,CASTTGGAADYGYTF,TGTGCCAGCACCACCGGGGGGGCGGCAGACTATGGCTACACCTTC
-,TRBJ2-6,TRBD2,TRBV7-9,CASSPGLAGVSGANVLTF,TGTGCCAGCAGCCCCGGACTAGCGGGGGTCTCTGGGGCCAACGTCCTGACTTTC
-,TRBJ2-7,TRBD1,TRBV11-2,CASSTPGQGAYEQYF,TGTGCCAGCAGCACGCCCGGACAGGGCGCCTACGAGCAGTACTTC
-,TRBJ2-5,-,TRBV9,CASSEEGRGETQYF,TGTGCCAGCAGCGAAGAGGGGCGGGGAGAGACCCAGTACTTC
-,TRBJ2-7,TRBD1,TRBV5-6,CASSLGTGADEQYF,TGTGCCAGCAGCTTGGGGACAGGGGCCGACGAGCAGTACTTC
-,TRBJ2-1,-,TRBV4-2,CASSQAGERHEQFF,TGTGCCAGCAGCCAAGCGGGAGAGCGTCATGAGCAGTTCTTC
-,TRBJ2-5,-,TRBV4-3,CASSQDPVARETQYF,TGCGCCAGCAGCCAAGATCCAGTGGCTAGGGAGACCCAGTACTTC
-,TRBJ1-1,TRBD1,TRBV28,CASSFRDRGPAFF,TGTGCCAGCAGTTTTCGGGACAGGGGACCAGCTTTCTTT
-,TRBJ2-1,-,TRBV27,CASSLEGGEQFF,TGTGCCAGCAGTTTGGAGGGGGGGGAGCAGTTCTTC
-,TRBJ1-2,-,TRBV6-5,CASGREEGYTF,TGTGCCAGCGGCAGGGAGGAGGGCTACACCTTC
-,TRBJ1-1,-,TRBV29-1,CSVQDRNTEAFF,TGCAGCGTGCAGGACAGGAACACTGAAGCTTTCTTT
-,TRBJ1-4,-,TRBV9,CASSAALSTGTLNEKLFF,TGTGCCAGCAGCGCCGCCCTTTCCACCGGGACACTTAATGAAAAACTGTTTTTT
-,TRBJ2-7,-,TRBV5-1,CASTNIPRSYEQYF,TGCGCCAGCACCAATATACCGCGCTCCTACGAGCAGTACTTC
-,TRBJ1-2,TRBD1,TRBV6-1,CASSDFQGANYGYTF,TGTGCCAGCAGTGATTTCCAGGGGGCTAACTATGGCTACACCTTC
once,TRBJ1-5,-,TRBV7-2,CASSLAGSEPQHF,TGTGCCAGCAGCTTAGCGGGCTCTGAGCCCCAGCATTTT
once,TRBJ2-1,TRBD2,TRBV5-5,CASSLGDYRGEQFF,TGTGCCAGCAGCTTGGGGGACTATCGAGGTGAGCAGTTCTTC
few,TRBJ1-1,-,TRBV6-5,CASQPTAVDTEAFF,TGTGCCAGCCAACCCACAGCTGTGGACACTGAAGCTTTCTTT
-,TRBJ2-1,TRBD2,TRBV4-3,CASSQVGGGLGEQFF,TGCGCCAGCAGCCAAGTAGGCGGGGGGCTGGGTGAGCAGTTCTTC
-,TRBJ2-5,TRBD1,TRBV7-9,CASRNRDRGRETQYF,TGTGCCAGCAGAAACCGGGACAGGGGGCGAGAGACCCAGTACTTC
few,TRBJ2-1,-,TRBV4-2,CASSQEFLTDNEQFF,TGTGCCAGCAGCCAAGAGTTCCTTACAGACAATGAGCAGTTCTTC
-,TRBJ1-5,TRBD1,TRBV2,CASSGTGLSNQPQHF,TGTGCCAGCAGTGGGACAGGGCTAAGCAATCAGCCCCAGCATTTT
-,TRBJ2-7,TRBD1,TRBV5-1,CASSLSGGISYEQYF,TGCGCCAGCAGCCTGTCAGGGGGTATCTCCTACGAGCAGTACTTC
few,TRBJ2-1,-,TRBV27,CASSLRRVDEQFF,TGTGCCAGCAGTTTGCGCAGGGTAGATGAGCAGTTCTTC
once,TRBJ1-1,TRBD1,TRBV9,CASNPGQMNTEAFF,TGTGCCAGCAACCCGGGACAGATGAACACTGAAGCTTTCTTT
-,TRBJ1-2,-,TRBV7-2,CASSASGQNYGYTF,TGTGCCAGCAGCGCCTCTGGACAGAACTATGGCTACACCTTC
few,TRBJ1-1,TRBD1,TRBV4-2,CASSQDLAGGMNTEAFF,TGTGCCAGCAGCCAAGATTTGGCAGGGGGGATGAACACTGAAGCTTTCTTT
-,TRBJ2-1,TRBD2,TRBV29-1,CSVAGTSGMYNEQFF,TGCAGCGTTGCGGGGACTAGCGGGATGTACAATGAGCAGTTCTTC
-,TRBJ2-7,-,TRBV27,CASSPTSGNPYEQYF,TGTGCCAGCAGTCCGACCTCCGGGAACCCCTACGAGCAGTACTTC
-,TRBJ1-2,-,TRBV11-2,CASSLFSANYGYTF,TGTGCCAGCAGCTTATTTTCGGCTAACTATGGCTACACCTTC
-,TRBJ1-5,TRBD1,TRBV5-5,CASSQGTGDLYNQPQHF,TGTGCCAGCAGCCAGGGGACAGGGGACCTATACAATCAGCCCCAGCATTTT
-,TRBJ1-6,-,TRBV15,CATSREERSYNSPLHF,TGTGCCACCAGCAGAGAAGAGAGAAGCTATAATTCACCCCTCCACTTT
-,TRBJ2-1,TRBD2,TRBV4-2,CASSQVAFLAGIYNEQFF,TGTGCCAGCAGCCAAGTGGCCTTCTTAGCGGGGATATACAATGAGCAGTTCTTC
-,TRBJ2-5,TRBD1,TRBV29-1,CSVGQGLETQYF,TGCAGCGTGGGACAGGGGCTAGAGACCCAGTACTTC
-,TRBJ1-1,TRBD1,TRBV27,CASSLSTGTKGAFF,TGTGCCAGCAGTTTATCGACAGGGACAAAAGGAGCTTTCTTT
-,TRBJ2-7,TRBD1,TRBV28,CASNRQGSYEQYF,TGTGCCAGCAATAGACAGGGAAGTTACGAGCAGTACTTC
-,TRBJ1-1,-,TRBV5-4,CASSLGSRGVYAEAFF,TGTGCCAGCAGCTTGGGATCTCGCGGAGTGTACGCTGAAGCTTTCTTT
few,TRBJ2-7,TRBD2,TRBV6-1,CASSGRLAGVVYEQYF,TGTGCCAGCAGTGGGAGACTAGCGGGAGTGGTCTACGAGCAGTACTTC
-,TRBJ2-5,TRBD1,TRBV18,CASSPGQVKETQYF,TGTGCCAGCTCACCGGGACAGGTTAAAGAGACCCAGTACTTC
-,TRBJ1-2,-,TRBV30,CAWTKDSRNYGYTF,TGTGCCTGGACTAAGGACTCCCGGAACTATGGCTACACCTTC
-,TRBJ1-1,-,TRBV6-6,CASSYSEGHTEAFF,TGTGCCAGCAGTTACTCAGAGGGCCACACTGAAGCTTTCTTT
once,TRBJ1-2,TRBD1,TRBV6-1,CASSRTGQGYGYTF,TGTGCCAGCAGCAGAACGGGACAGGGCTATGGCTACACCTTC
-,TRBJ1-6,TRBD1,TRBV27,CASSFLGQAPKRGSPLHF,TGTGCCAGCAGTTTCCTTGGACAGGCCCCGAAAAGAGGGTCACCCCTCCACTTT
-,TRBJ2-1,-,TRBV19,CASSISSYNEQFF,TGTGCCAGTAGTATTAGCTCCTACAATGAGCAGTTCTTC
-,TRBJ2-7,-,TRBV7-9,CASSLRGGGITDYEQYF,TGTGCCAGCAGCTTAAGGGGGGGCGGGATTACTGACTACGAGCAGTACTTC
-,TRBJ1-5,-,TRBV28,CASSFADSYQPQHF,TGTGCCAGCAGTTTTGCGGACAGCTATCAGCCCCAGCATTTT
few,TRBJ1-1,-,TRBV6-5,CASSYTTGEAFF,TGTGCCAGCAGTTACACCACAGGGGAAGCTTTCTTT
-,TRBJ2-3,TRBD2,TRBV7-8,CASSPFLPGTSGRSF,TGTGCCAGCAGCCCCTTCTTACCCGGGACTAGCGGGAGATCTTTT
once,TRBJ2-1,-,TRBV30,CAWSSGRVVSRGVSYNEQFF,TGTGCCTGGAGTTCGGGCCGCGTCGTTTCTAGGGGTGTTTCCTACAATGAGCAGTTCTTC
-,TRBJ2-2,TRBD2,TRBV6-4,CASSAFGGRTGELFF,TGTGCCAGCAGTGCCTTTGGCGGGAGGACCGGGGAGCTGTTTTTT
-,TRBJ2-7,TRBD1,TRBV27,CASSLKGGSPFSGYEQYF,TGTGCCAGCAGTTTGAAAGGGGGCAGCCCGTTTTCTGGTTACGAGCAGTACTTC
-,TRBJ1-5,-,TRBV19,CASSRGFPQPQHF,TGTGCCAGTAGTCGGGGTTTCCCTCAGCCCCAGCATTTT